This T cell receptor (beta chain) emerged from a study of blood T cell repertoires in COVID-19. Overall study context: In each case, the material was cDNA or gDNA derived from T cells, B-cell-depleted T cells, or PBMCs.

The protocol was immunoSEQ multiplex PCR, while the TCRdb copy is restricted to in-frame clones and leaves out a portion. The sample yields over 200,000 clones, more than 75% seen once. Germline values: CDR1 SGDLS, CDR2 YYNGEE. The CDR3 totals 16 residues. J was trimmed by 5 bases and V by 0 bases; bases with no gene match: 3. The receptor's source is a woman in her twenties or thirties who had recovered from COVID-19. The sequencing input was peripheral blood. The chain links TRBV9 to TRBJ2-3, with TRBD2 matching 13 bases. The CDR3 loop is CASSVGTSGGLDTQYF. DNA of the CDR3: TGTGCCAGCAGCGTAGGGACTAGCGGGGGTTTAGATACGCAGTATTTT. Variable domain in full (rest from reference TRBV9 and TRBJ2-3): DSGVTQTPKHLITATGQRVTLRCSPRSGDLSVYWYQQSLDQGLQFLIQYYNGEERAKGNILERFSAQQFPDLHSELNLSSLELGDSALYFCASSVGTSGGLDTQYFGPGTRLTVL.